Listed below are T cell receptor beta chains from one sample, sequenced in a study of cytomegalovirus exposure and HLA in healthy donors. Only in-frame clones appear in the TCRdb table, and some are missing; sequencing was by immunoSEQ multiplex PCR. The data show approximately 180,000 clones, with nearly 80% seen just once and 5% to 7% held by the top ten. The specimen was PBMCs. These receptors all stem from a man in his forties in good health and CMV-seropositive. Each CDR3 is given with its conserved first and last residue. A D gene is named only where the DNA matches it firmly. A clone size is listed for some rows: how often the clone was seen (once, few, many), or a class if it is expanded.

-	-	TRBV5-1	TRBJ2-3	TGCGCCAGCAGGGTTGGGGGGTTCTCTACAGATACGCAGTATTTT	CASRVGGFSTDTQYF
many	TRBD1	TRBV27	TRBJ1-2	TGTGCCAGCAGTTCGTACAGGGGCGGCCACTATGGCTACACCTTC	CASSSYRGGHYGYTF
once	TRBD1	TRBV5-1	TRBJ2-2	TGCGCCAGCAGAGAAGGACAGGGCCCAACCGGGGAGCTGTTTTTT	CASREGQGPTGELFF
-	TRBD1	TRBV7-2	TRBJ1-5	TGTGCCAGCAGCTTAGAGACAGGGAGACAGCCCCAGCATTTT	CASSLETGRQPQHF
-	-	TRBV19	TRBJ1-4	TGTGCCAGTACCCCTGGGCGGGGGACTGCAACTAATGAAAAACTGTTTTTT	CASTPGRGTATNEKLFF
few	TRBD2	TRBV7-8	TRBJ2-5	TGTGCCAGCAGCTTAGTCGGGGGGTCGGGGACAGAGACCCAGTACTTC	CASSLVGGSGTETQYF
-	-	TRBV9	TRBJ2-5	TGTGCCAGCAGCGTAGCGGGGACATCGGAAGAGACCCAGTACTTC	CASSVAGTSEETQYF
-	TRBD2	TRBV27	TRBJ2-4	TGTGCCAGCAGTGCCAGACTAGCAGTAGCCAAAAACAGTCAGTACTTC	CASSARLAVAKNSQYF
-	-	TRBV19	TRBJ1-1	TGTGCCAGTACCACCCCGGGGGGGGTTGCTGAAGCTTTCTTT	CASTTPGGVAEAFF
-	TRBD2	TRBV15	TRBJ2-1	TGTGCCACCAGCAGAGATCACCCAATAGCGGGAGGCCAGAATGAGCAGTTCTTC	CATSRDHPIAGGQNEQFF
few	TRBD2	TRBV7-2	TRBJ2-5	TGTGCCAGCAGCTTACTAGCGGGAGGACTAAAAGAGACCCAGTACTTC	CASSLLAGGLKETQYF